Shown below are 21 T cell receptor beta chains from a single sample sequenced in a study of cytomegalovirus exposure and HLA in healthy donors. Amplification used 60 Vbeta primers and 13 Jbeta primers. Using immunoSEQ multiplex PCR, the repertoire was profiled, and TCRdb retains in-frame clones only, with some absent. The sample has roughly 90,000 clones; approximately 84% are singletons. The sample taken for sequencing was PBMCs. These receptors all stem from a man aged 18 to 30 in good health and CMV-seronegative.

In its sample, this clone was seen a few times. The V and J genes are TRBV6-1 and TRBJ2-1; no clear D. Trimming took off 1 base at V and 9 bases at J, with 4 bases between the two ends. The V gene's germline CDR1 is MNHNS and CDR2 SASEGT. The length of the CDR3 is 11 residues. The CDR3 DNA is TGTGCCAGCAGTGAAGTGAGTGAGCAGTTCTTC. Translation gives CASSEVSEQFF.

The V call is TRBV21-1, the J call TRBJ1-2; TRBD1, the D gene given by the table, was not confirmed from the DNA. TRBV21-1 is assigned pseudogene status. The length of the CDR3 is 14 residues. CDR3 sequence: CASSKGAGCDGYTF. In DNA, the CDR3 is TGTGCCAGCAGCAAAGGGGCAGGGTGTGATGGCTACACCTTC.

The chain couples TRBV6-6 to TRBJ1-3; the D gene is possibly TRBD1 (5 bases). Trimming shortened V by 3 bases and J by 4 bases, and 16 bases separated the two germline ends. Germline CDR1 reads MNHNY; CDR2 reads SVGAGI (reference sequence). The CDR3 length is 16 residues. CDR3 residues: CASSYGAPSEGNTIYF. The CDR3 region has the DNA TGTGCCAGCAGTTATGGGGCTCCCTCGGAAGGAAACACCATATATTTT.

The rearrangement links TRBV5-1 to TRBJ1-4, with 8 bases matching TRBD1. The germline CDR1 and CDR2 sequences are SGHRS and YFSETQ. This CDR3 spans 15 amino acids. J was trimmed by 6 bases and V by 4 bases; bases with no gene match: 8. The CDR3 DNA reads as TGCGCCAGCAGCCCTTCAGGGGGCTGGGATGAAAAACTGTTTTTT. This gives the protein CASSPSGGWDEKLFF.

The CDR3 spells CASSNSGRASREQFF. DNA of the CDR3: TGTGCCAGCAGCAATAGCGGGAGGGCCTCCAGGGAGCAGTTCTTC. V gene TRBV6-5 combines with J gene TRBJ2-1; 11 bases are shared with TRBD2. The junction had 11 bases not matched to a gene; V was cut back by 6 bases and J by 10 bases. Germline V gene lookup returns CDR1 MNHEY and CDR2 SVGAGI. CDR3 length equals 15 residues.

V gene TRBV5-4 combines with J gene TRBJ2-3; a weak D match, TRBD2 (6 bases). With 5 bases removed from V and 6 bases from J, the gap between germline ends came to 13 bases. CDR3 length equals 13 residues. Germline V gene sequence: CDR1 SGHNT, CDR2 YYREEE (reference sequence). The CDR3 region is CASSTGLSDTQYF. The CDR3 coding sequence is TGTGCCAGCAGTACGGGACTGTCGGATACGCAGTATTTT.

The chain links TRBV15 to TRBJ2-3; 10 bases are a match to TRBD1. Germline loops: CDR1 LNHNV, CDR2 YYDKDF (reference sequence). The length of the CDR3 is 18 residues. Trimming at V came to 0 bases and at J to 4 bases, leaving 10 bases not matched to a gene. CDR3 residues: CATSRDPTGTGVSDTQYF. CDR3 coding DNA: TGTGCCACCAGCAGAGATCCGACGGGGACAGGGGTATCAGATACGCAGTATTTT.

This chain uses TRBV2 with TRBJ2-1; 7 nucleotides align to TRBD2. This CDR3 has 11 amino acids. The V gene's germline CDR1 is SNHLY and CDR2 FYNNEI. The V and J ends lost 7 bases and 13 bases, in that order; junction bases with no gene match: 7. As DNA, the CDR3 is TGTGCCAGCAATGCGGGACTAAATCAGTTCTTC. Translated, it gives CASNAGLNQFF.

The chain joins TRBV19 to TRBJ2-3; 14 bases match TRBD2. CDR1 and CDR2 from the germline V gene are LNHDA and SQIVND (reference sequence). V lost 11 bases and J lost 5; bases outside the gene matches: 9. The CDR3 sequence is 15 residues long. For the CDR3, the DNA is TGTGCCGCATCCCTCGGACTAGCGGGAGGAGATACGCAGTATTTT. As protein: CAASLGLAGGDTQYF.

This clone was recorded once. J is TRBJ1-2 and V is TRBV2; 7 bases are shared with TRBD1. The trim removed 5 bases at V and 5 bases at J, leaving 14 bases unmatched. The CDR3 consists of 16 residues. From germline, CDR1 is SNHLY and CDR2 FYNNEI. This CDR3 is CASSLQGIGPGYGYTF. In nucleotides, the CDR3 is TGTGCCAGCAGTTTACAGGGGATCGGTCCCGGGTATGGCTACACCTTC.

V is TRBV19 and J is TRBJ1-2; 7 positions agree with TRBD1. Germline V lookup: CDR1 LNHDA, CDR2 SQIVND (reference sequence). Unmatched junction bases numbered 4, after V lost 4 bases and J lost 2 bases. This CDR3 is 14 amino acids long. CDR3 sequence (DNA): TGTGCCAGTAGTAGAGGGGACAGCAACTATGGCTACACCTTC. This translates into CASSRGDSNYGYTF.

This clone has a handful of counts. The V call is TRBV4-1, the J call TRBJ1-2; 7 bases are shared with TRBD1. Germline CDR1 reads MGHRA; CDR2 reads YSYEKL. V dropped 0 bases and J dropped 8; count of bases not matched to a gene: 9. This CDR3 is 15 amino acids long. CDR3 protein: CASSQDEGGERGYTF. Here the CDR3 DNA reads TGCGCCAGCAGCCAAGATGAAGGGGGCGAACGAGGCTACACCTTC.

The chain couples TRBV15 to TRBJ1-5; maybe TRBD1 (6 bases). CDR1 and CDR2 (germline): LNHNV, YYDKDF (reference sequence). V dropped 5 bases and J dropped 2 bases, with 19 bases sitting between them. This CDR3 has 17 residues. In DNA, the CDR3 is TGTGCCACCAGCCCCGGGGGGGGCTCTAAGGGCAATCAGCCCCAGCATTTT. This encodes CATSPGGGSKGNQPQHF.

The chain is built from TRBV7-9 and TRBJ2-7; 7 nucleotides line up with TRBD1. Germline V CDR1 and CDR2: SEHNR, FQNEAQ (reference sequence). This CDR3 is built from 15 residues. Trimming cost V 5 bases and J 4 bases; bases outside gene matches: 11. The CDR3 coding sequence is TGTGCCAGCAGCCCCCAAGCGCAGGGGGAATACGAGCAGTACTTC. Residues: CASSPQAQGEYEQYF.

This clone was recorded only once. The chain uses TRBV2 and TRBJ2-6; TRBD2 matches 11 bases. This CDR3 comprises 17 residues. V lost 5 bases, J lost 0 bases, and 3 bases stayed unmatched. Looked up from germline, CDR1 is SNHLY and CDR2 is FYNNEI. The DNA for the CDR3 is TGTGCCAGCAGTTATCTAGCGGGGGGCTCTGGGGCCAACGTCCTGACTTTC. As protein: CASSYLAGGSGANVLTF.

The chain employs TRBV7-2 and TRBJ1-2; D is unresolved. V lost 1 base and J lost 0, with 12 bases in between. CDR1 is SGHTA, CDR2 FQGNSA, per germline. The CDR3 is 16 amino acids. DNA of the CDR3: TGTGCCAGCAGCTTAGATTGGGCAGGAACTAACTATGGCTACACCTTC. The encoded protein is CASSLDWAGTNYGYTF.

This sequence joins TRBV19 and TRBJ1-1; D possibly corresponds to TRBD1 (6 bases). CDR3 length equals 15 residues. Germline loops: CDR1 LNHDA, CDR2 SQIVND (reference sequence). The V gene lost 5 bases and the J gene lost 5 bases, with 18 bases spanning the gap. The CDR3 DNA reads TGTGCCAGTAGTTTAACAGGGACCGTCTATACTGAAGCTTTCTTT. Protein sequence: CASSLTGTVYTEAFF.

CDR3 sequence: CASSSGTDYTTDTQYF. The CDR3 DNA reads as TGCGCCAGCAGCTCAGGGACAGACTACACCACAGATACGCAGTATTTT. The gene calls are TRBV5-1 and TRBJ2-3; 7 bases fit TRBD1. The germline V gene has CDR1 SGHRS and CDR2 YFSETQ. V lost 3 bases to trimming and J lost 2 bases; unmatched junction nucleotides: 9. The CDR3 extends over 16 amino acids.

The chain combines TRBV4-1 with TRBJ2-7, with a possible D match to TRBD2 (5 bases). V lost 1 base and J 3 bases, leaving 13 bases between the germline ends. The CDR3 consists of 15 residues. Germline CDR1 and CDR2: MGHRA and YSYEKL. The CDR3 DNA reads TGCGCCAGCAGCCAAGTCCCCGGGGAAGGCTACGAGCAGTACTTC. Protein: CASSQVPGEGYEQYF.

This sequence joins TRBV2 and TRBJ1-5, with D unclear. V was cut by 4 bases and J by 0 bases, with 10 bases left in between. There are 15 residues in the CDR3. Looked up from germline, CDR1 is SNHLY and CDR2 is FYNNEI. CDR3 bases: TGTGCCAGCAGTGGACACAAATATAGCAATCAGCCCCAGCATTTT. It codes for CASSGHKYSNQPQHF.

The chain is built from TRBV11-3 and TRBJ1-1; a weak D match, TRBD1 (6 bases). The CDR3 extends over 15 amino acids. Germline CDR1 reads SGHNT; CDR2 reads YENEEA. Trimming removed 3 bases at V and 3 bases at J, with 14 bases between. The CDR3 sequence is CASSLTGAGDTEAFF. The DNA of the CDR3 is TGTGCCAGCAGCTTGACGGGGGCGGGGGACACTGAAGCTTTCTTT.